Below, 17 T cell receptor beta chains from the same sample are listed, as sequenced in a study of CD8+CD57+ T cells in acquired aplastic anemia. Genomic DNA constituted the template upon which TCR beta VDJ and CDR3 profiling was performed. MiXCR was run by TCRdb on the reads, yielding one entry per CDR3 protein. The sample includes 200,000 or so distinct CDR3 sequences, 64% of them seen just once. Sequenced sample: sorted CD4+, CD8+, or CD8+CD57+ T cells (not recorded which) from PBMCs. These receptors originate from a human donor with severe aplastic anemia or a healthy control (not recorded which).

V and J are TRBV12-3 or TRBV12-4 and TRBJ2-1; 12 bases align to TRBD2. CDR3 length: 15 amino acids. After removal of 6 bases from V and 7 bases from J, the junction contained 7 bases not matched to a gene. The CDR3 DNA follows: TGTGCCAGCAGCATTACTCTAGCGGGGGGGAATGAGCAGTTCTTC. Protein product: CASSITLAGGNEQFF.

V gene TRBV12-3 or TRBV12-4 combines with J gene TRBJ1-6; no clear D. The CDR3 length is 12 residues. The V end was cut by 5 bases, the J end by 13 bases, with 12 bases between. The CDR3 region has the DNA TGTGCCAGCAGTGCGGGTAGTTTTCCCCTCCACTTT. This translates into CASSAGSFPLHF.

The DNA of the CDR3 is TGTGCCAGCAGCTTTGTCGGGGGGAACCAGCCCCAGCATTTT. Translated, it gives CASSFVGGNQPQHF. This chain joins TRBV7-2 and TRBJ1-5, with D perhaps TRBD1 (5 bases). Germline V gives CDR1 SGHTA, CDR2 FQGNSA. The CDR3 extends over 14 amino acids. Trimming left V 3 bases short and J 7 bases short, with 13 bases between.

This clonotype appeared a few times. The rearrangement links TRBV5-1 to TRBJ1-6; D ambiguous. Germline V gene sequence: CDR1 SGHRS, CDR2 YFSETQ. This CDR3 contains 13 residues. Trimming took 0 bases from V and 6 from J, leaving 4 bases between them. DNA of the CDR3: TGCGCCAGCAGCTTGGACAGTAATTCACCCCTCCACTTT. Translation gives CASSLDSNSPLHF.

This clonotype was picked up many times. The V call is TRBV20-1, the J call TRBJ2-1; D is unclear. V shed 1 base and J shed 4 bases, with 11 bases lying between them. Germline V lookup: CDR1 DFQATT, CDR2 SNEGSKA (reference sequence). CDR3 length equals 14 residues. CDR3 sequence (DNA): TGCAGTGCTAGAGGGCTATCGGAGTACAATGAGCAGTTCTTC. It specifies CSARGLSEYNEQFF.

The rearrangement uses TRBV7-9 and TRBJ1-2; 7 bases agree with TRBD1. Germline assignment: CDR1 SEHNR and CDR2 FQNEAQ (reference sequence). This CDR3 has 14 residues. The trim removed 1 base at V and 7 bases at J, leaving 6 bases unmatched. The CDR3 nucleotides are TGTGCCAGCAGCTTAGTAAGACAGGGTCGTGGCTACACCTTC. Residues: CASSLVRQGRGYTF.

This clonotype was counted ten times or more. In DNA, the CDR3 is TGTGCCAGTAGTATGGGGGGCGGGGGGGCTTCAGATACGCAGTATTTT. Its translation is CASSMGGGGASDTQYF. The chain joins TRBV19 to TRBJ2-3; TRBD2 matches at 9 bases. Germline V gene lookup returns CDR1 LNHDA and CDR2 SQIVND (reference sequence). Trimming removed 3 bases from V and 4 bases from J; junction bases left unmatched: 8. The CDR3 has 16 amino acids.

A single count supports this clonotype. The chain uses TRBV9 and TRBJ2-3; perhaps TRBD1 as D (6 bases). V lost 3 bases to trimming and J lost 2 bases, with 13 bases between them. This CDR3 is built from 15 residues. Per germline, CDR1 SGDLS and CDR2 YYNGEE. CDR3 sequence (DNA): TGTGCCAGCAGCGGGACAGACCCACACACAGATACGCAGTATTTT. It specifies CASSGTDPHTDTQYF.

In the case of this clonotype: At one boundary the junction diverges from the germline segment, which might be a read error. This sequence joins TRBV7-2 and TRBJ2-5; TRBD2 matches at 15 bases. Germline assignment: CDR1 SGHTA and CDR2 FQGNSA. The CDR3 sequence is 18 residues long. CDR3 nucleotides: TGTGCCAGCAGCTCTGGACTAGCGGGGGGGGCATCCCAAGAGACCCAGCACTTC. As protein: CASSSGLAGGASQETQHF. Combining the CDR3 with reference TRBV7-2 and TRBJ2-5 gives the whole variable domain GAGVSQSPSNKVTEKGKDVELRCDPISGHTALYWYRQSLGQGLEFLIYFQGNSAPDKSGLPSDRFSAERTGGSVSTLTIQRTQQEDSAVYLCASSSGLAGGASQETQHFGPGTRLLVL.

Remarks on this clonotype: This may be a read error, as it is one base from a much larger clone. The CDR3 loop reads CAITPGVGQDLGEQYF. CDR3 coding DNA: TGTGCCATCACCCCCGGGGTTGGACAGGACCTAGGCGAGCAGTACTTC. V and J are TRBV10-3 and TRBJ2-7; 7 positions agree with TRBD1. This CDR3 has 16 amino acids. J was trimmed by 6 bases and V by 7 bases; bases with no gene match: 18. Germline values: CDR1 ENHRY, CDR2 SYGVKD.

J is TRBJ2-7 and V is TRBV7-2; 15 nucleotides align to TRBD2. Germline V gene sequence: CDR1 SGHTA, CDR2 FQGNSA. This CDR3 is 18 amino acids long. Trimming cost V 5 bases and J 0 bases; bases outside gene matches: 8. Here the CDR3 reads CASSLGTSGGLSSYEQYF. In nucleotides, the CDR3 is TGTGCCAGCAGCCTAGGGACTAGCGGGGGGCTAAGCTCCTACGAGCAGTACTTC.

As regards this clonotype: Mismatch with germline at one junction end may stem from a read error. The V gene is TRBV27, the J gene TRBJ2-3; D is undetermined. The CDR3 has 15 amino acids. Germline assignment: CDR1 MNHEY and CDR2 SMNVEV (reference sequence). CDR3 protein: CASSLWAGSTETQYF. DNA of the CDR3: TGTGCCAGCAGTTTATGGGCAGGTAGCACAGAGACGCAGTATTTT.

Many counts were recorded for this clonotype. The chain combines TRBV19 with TRBJ1-5; D is uncertain. This CDR3 comprises 17 residues. Germline lookup yields CDR1 LNHDA and CDR2 SQIVND (reference sequence). The V end was cut by 0 bases, the J end by 5 bases, with 17 bases between. In DNA, the CDR3 is TGTGCCAGTAGTATAGACACCATCGCGGGTGTCGATCAGCCCCAGCATTTT. This codes for CASSIDTIAGVDQPQHF.

This clonotype was observed a single time. This chain joins TRBV7-8 and TRBJ1-1, with D possibly TRBD1 on 6 matching bases. Trimming pared 5 bases from V and 4 bases from J, leaving 8 bases between. Looked up from germline, CDR1 is SGHVS and CDR2 is FQNEAQ. CDR3 length: 12 residues. This CDR3 reads CASSPGVTEAFF. The CDR3 bases are TGTGCCAGCAGCCCAGGGGTCACTGAAGCTTTCTTT.

The V call is TRBV7-9, the J call TRBJ2-5; 9 nucleotides match TRBD1. This CDR3 spans 18 amino acids. The germline V gene encodes CDR1 SEHNR and CDR2 FQNEAQ (reference sequence). With V trimmed by 5 bases and J by 2 bases, 15 bases remained unmatched. CDR3 in DNA: TGTGCCAGCAGCCCGGGGACAGGGCAACCCCCAAAACAAGAGACCCAGTACTTC. Protein product: CASSPGTGQPPKQETQYF.

The V call is TRBV2, the J call TRBJ2-3; 11 bases match TRBD2. In germline, CDR1 is SNHLY, CDR2 FYNNEI. The CDR3 has 15 residues. After removal of 6 bases from V and 6 bases from J, the junction contained 8 bases not matched to a gene. CDR3 sequence reads: CASREIAGGPDTQYF. Written as DNA, the CDR3 is TGTGCCAGCAGAGAAATAGCGGGGGGGCCGGATACGCAGTATTTT.

The chain is built from TRBV20-1 and TRBJ1-4; D not resolved. Germline assignment: CDR1 DFQATT and CDR2 SNEGSKA (reference sequence). V was cut by 4 bases and J by 5 bases, with 11 bases left in between. The CDR3 has 13 residues. The CDR3 DNA reads as TGCAGTGCTACAAGGCGGCAAAATGAAAAACTGTTTTTT. The encoded protein is CSATRRQNEKLFF.